A selection of T cell receptor beta chains follows, all from one sample in a study of PD-1 blockade in classical Hodgkin lymphoma. Produced via immunoSEQ multiplex PCR; TCRdb's table is partial and in-frame only. The sample shows some 58,000 clones, 91% of them seen only once. This specimen was peripheral blood mononuclear cells (PBMCs), taken before the fourth cycle of nivolumab. These TCRs come from a human donor with classical Hodgkin lymphoma. CDR3s include the opening cysteine and the closing phenylalanine or tryptophan. The D gene is left open where the match is weak. Size values are once, few and many counts, or a class for expanded clones, and some rows have none.

d_call j_call v_call clone_size cdr3_aa cdr3_nt
. TRBJ2-5 TRBV7-7 . CASSLDTLAETQYF TGTGCTAGCAGCTTAGATACTCTAGCGGAGACCCAGTACTTC
. TRBJ2-1 TRBV7-6 . CASSLIGDEQFF TGTGCCAGCAGCTTAATCGGGGATGAGCAGTTCTTC
TRBD2 TRBJ2-1 TRBV27 . CASTTSGEQFF TGTGCCAGCACGACTAGCGGGGAGCAGTTCTTC
. TRBJ1-6 TRBV18 . CASSTLGGGNSPLHF TGTGCCAGCTCCACCTTGGGGGGCGGTAATTCACCCCTCCACTTT
TRBD1 TRBJ2-7 TRBV19 . CASRPTGTAFYEQYF TGTGCCAGTAGGCCTACCGGGACAGCTTTTTACGAGCAGTACTTC
TRBD2 TRBJ2-2 TRBV19 . CASSRAGGTADTGELFF TGTGCCAGTAGTCGGGCGGGGGGCACGGCGGACACCGGGGAGCTGTTTTTT
. TRBJ2-6 TRBV5-4 . CASSLGSGANVLTF TGTGCCAGCAGCTTGGGTTCTGGGGCCAACGTCCTGACTTTC
. TRBJ2-1 TRBV4-1 once CASSQAEGENEQFF TGCGCCAGCAGCCAAGCCGAAGGGGAGAATGAGCAGTTCTTC
TRBD1 TRBJ1-2 TRBV9 . CASSHGQGNYGYTF TGTGCCAGCAGCCACGGACAGGGGAACTATGGCTACACCTTC
TRBD2 TRBJ2-2 TRBV6-5 . CASSPGLAGTGELFF TGTGCCAGCAGTCCGGGACTAGCGGGGACCGGGGAGCTGTTTTTT
. TRBJ1-2 TRBV19 . CASSRDKVQGHTF TGTGCCAGTAGTCGGGACAAGGTTCAAGGGCACACCTTC
. TRBJ2-3 TRBV20-1 . CSALDPDTQYF TGCAGTGCCCTGGATCCAGATACGCAGTATTTT
. TRBJ2-3 TRBV30 . CAWSSADTQYF TGTGCCTGGAGTTCGGCAGATACGCAGTATTTT
TRBD2 TRBJ2-1 TRBV9 . CASSVSAGVKEQFF TGTGCCAGCAGCGTCTCCGCGGGGGTAAAGGAGCAGTTCTTC
. TRBJ2-1 TRBV7-7 . CASSSAAYNEQFF TGTGCTAGCAGCTCCGCAGCCTACAATGAGCAGTTCTTC
. TRBJ1-1 TRBV6-1 . CASSEVRGRNTEAFF TGTGCCAGCAGTGAAGTAAGGGGGAGGAATACTGAAGCTTTCTTT
. TRBJ1-6 TRBV9 . CASSVAFYNSPLHF TGTGCCAGCAGCGTAGCTTTCTATAATTCACCCCTCCACTTT
. TRBJ2-4 TRBV2 . CASIGSLAKNIQYF TGTGCCAGCATAGGCAGCTTAGCCAAAAACATTCAGTACTTC
TRBD1 TRBJ2-2 TRBV7-3 . CASGTGEYPGELFF TGTGCCAGCGGGACAGGGGAATACCCCGGGGAGCTGTTTTTT
. TRBJ2-7 TRBV30 . CAWSQQAYEQYF TGTGCCTGGAGCCAGCAAGCCTACGAGCAGTACTTC
. TRBJ1-1 TRBV7-9 . CASSLAMSDITEAFF TGTGCCAGCAGCTTAGCTATGTCAGATATCACTGAAGCTTTCTTT
. TRBJ2-3 TRBV2 . CASSVWGMDTQYF TGTGCCAGCAGCGTGTGGGGTATGGATACGCAGTATTTT
TRBD1 TRBJ2-7 TRBV4-1 . CASSQMGTGLQYF TGCGCCAGCAGCCAAATGGGGACAGGACTTCAGTACTTC
. TRBJ2-1 TRBV29-1 once CSVEGGMSMVINEQFF TGCAGCGTTGAAGGGGGGATGAGCATGGTCATCAATGAGCAGTTCTTC
TRBD1 TRBJ1-4 TRBV5-6 . CASSADRVSEKLFF TGTGCCAGCAGCGCCGACAGGGTCAGTGAAAAACTGTTTTTT
. TRBJ2-3 TRBV7-9 once CASSLEGDTQYF TGTGCCAGCAGCTTAGAAGGGGATACGCAGTATTTT
TRBD1 TRBJ1-1 TRBV4-2 . CASSARDRNTEAFF TGTGCCAGCAGCGCCCGGGACAGAAACACTGAAGCTTTCTTT
. TRBJ1-4 TRBV7-9 . CASSFGTGNEKLFF TGTGCCAGCAGCTTTGGGACCGGCAATGAAAAACTGTTTTTT
. TRBJ1-2 TRBV5-8 . CASTTNNNYGYTF TGTGCCAGCACGACTAATAATAACTATGGCTACACCTTC
. TRBJ2-7 TRBV30 . CAWSRTGSPGSEQYF TGTGCCTGGAGTCGGACCGGGTCCCCCGGTTCCGAGCAGTACTTC
. TRBJ1-1 TRBV7-9 . CASSGFSGGNTEAFF TGTGCCAGCAGCGGATTCTCCGGCGGGAACACTGAAGCTTTCTTT
TRBD2 TRBJ2-1 TRBV5-1 . CASSFVVSGANNEQFF TGCGCCAGCAGCTTTGTCGTTAGCGGGGCTAACAATGAGCAGTTCTTC
TRBD1 TRBJ1-1 TRBV5-4 . CARPTGGGGNTEAFF TGTGCCAGACCAACAGGGGGAGGAGGAAACACTGAAGCTTTCTTT
TRBD1 TRBJ2-3 TRBV7-9 . CASSPDAGRQGKNTQYF TGTGCCAGCAGCCCCGACGCGGGCCGACAGGGGAAGAATACGCAGTATTTT
TRBD2 TRBJ2-1 TRBV5-4 . CASSLDPGGPGEQFF TGTGCCAGCAGCTTGGATCCGGGGGGGCCCGGTGAGCAGTTCTTC
. TRBJ1-5 TRBV4-1 few CASSQRTEDQPQHF TGCGCCAGCAGCCAACGGACAGAAGATCAGCCCCAGCATTTT
TRBD1 TRBJ2-3 TRBV6-6 . CASSTPTGMADTQYF TGTGCCAGCAGTACCCCGACAGGGATGGCAGATACGCAGTATTTT
TRBD2 TRBJ2-3 TRBV2 . CASSEGGGADTQYF TGTGCCAGCAGTGAGGGCGGGGGGGCGGATACGCAGTATTTT
. TRBJ1-6 TRBV7-9 . CASGLASYSPLHF TGTGCCAGCGGCTTAGCGTCTTATTCACCCCTCCACTTT
TRBD1 TRBJ2-2 TRBV4-1 . CASSLIRTGTGELFF TGCGCCAGCAGCCTAATCAGGACAGGGACCGGGGAGCTGTTTTTT
TRBD1 TRBJ1-5 TRBV23-1 . CASSQSDRDGQPQHF TGCGCCAGCAGTCAATCAGACAGGGATGGGCAGCCCCAGCATTTT
. TRBJ1-4 TRBV6-1 . CASRNQGWEIEKLFF TGTGCCAGCAGGAACCAGGGCTGGGAAATAGAAAAACTGTTTTTT
TRBD2 TRBJ2-7 TRBV19 . CASSISGKGYEQYF TGTGCCAGTAGTATAAGCGGGAAAGGGTACGAGCAGTACTTC
TRBD1 TRBJ1-2 TRBV25-1 . CASSGQGRIGGYTF TGTGCCAGCAGTGGACAGGGACGGATAGGGGGCTACACCTTC
TRBD1 TRBJ2-1 TRBV6-6 . CASSYAQGVTYNEQFF TGTGCCAGCAGTTACGCACAGGGGGTAACCTACAATGAGCAGTTCTTC
TRBD1 TRBJ1-1 TRBV7-9 . CASSLTDGTGKTEAFF TGTGCCAGCAGCTTAACAGACGGGACAGGGAAGACTGAAGCTTTCTTT
. TRBJ1-4 TRBV2 . CACEDWDSGPREKLFF TGTGCCTGCGAAGATTGGGACTCCGGGCCGCGAGAAAAACTGTTTTTT